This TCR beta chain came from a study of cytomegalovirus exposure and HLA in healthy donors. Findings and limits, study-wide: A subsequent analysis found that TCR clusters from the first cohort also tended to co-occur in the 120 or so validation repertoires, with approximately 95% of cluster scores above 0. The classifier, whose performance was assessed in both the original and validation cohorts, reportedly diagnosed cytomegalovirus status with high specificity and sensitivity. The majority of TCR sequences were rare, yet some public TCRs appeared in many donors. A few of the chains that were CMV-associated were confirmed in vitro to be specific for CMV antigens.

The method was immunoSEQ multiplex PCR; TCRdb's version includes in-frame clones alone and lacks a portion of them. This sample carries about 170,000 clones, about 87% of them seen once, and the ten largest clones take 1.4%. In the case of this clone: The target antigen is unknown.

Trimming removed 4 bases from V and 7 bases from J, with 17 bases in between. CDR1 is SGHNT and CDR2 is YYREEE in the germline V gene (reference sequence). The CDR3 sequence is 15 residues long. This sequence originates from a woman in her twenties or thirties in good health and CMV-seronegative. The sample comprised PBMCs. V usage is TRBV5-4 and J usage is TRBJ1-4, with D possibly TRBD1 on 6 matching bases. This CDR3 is CASSNRQDAIEKLFF. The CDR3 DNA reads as TGTGCCAGCAGCAATCGACAGGATGCTATTGAAAAACTGTTTTTT.